A single sample gave rise to the 4 T cell receptor beta chains below, sequenced in a study of technical replicates of blood from a few donors. Profiling relied on immunoSEQ multiplex PCR, and the TCRdb table lists in-frame clones only, not all of them. The sample comprises almost 70,000 clones, almost 95% of which are singletons, and about 0.38% rests with the top ten. Material for sequencing was T cells isolated from PBMCs. The receptors originated from a human donor in good health.

The chain joins TRBV6-4 to TRBJ2-7; tentative D call: TRBD2 (6 bases). CDR1 MRHNA and CDR2 SNTAGT come from the germline V gene. V lost 3 bases and J 6 bases, leaving 30 bases between the germline ends. The CDR3 contains 19 residues. The CDR3 spells CASSDPLCDGTRGAAEQYF. CDR3 bases: TGTGCCAGCAGTGATCCCCTTTGCGACGGGACTCGAGGAGCCGCCGAGCAGTACTTC.

V usage is TRBV2 and J usage is TRBJ1-5; TRBD1 might be the D (6 bases). Germline V CDR1 and CDR2: SNHLY, FYNNEI. The V end was cut by 5 bases, the J end by 7 bases, with 15 bases between. The CDR3 totals 14 residues. DNA of the CDR3: TGTGCCAGCAGTCGCCTTACAGGGTACCAGCCCCAGCATTTT. This encodes CASSRLTGYQPQHF.

The rearrangement joins TRBV28 to TRBJ2-2; TRBD2 aligns across 10 bases. The CDR3 extends over 18 amino acids. The J segment lost 5 bases and the V segment lost 4 bases, leaving 13 bases of the junction unmatched. Germline V gene lookup returns CDR1 MDHEN and CDR2 SYDVKM. The CDR3 DNA follows: TGTGCCAGCAGTTCCCCCGGCAGACTAGCGGGTAGGACCGGGGAGCTGTTTTTT. Protein product: CASSSPGRLAGRTGELFF.

The gene calls are TRBV19 and TRBJ1-5; 9 bases line up with TRBD1. Germline CDR1 and CDR2: LNHDA and SQIVND (reference sequence). The junction had 7 bases not matched to a gene; V was cut back by 5 bases and J by 2 bases. CDR3 length: 16 amino acids. The CDR3 nucleotides are TGTGCCAGTAGTTCCATGGACAGGGGAGGCAATCAGCCCCAGCATTTT. It specifies CASSSMDRGGNQPQHF.